The 18 T cell receptor beta chains given below trace back to one sample, sequenced in a study of blood T cell repertoires in COVID-19. TCRdb's table, derived via immunoSEQ multiplex PCR, lists solely in-frame clones and lacks some. The table lists roughly 170,000 clones, around 79% of them singletons, with 8.1% in the top ten. The sequencing input was peripheral blood. The source of these receptors is a woman aged 55-70 years with COVID-19, enrolled during active disease.

The chain has TRBV19 and TRBJ2-1; 8 bases fit TRBD2. Germline assignment: CDR1 LNHDA and CDR2 SQIVND (reference sequence). Losses at the gene ends were 2 bases for V and 4 bases for J; bases not matched to a gene: 10. The CDR3 runs to 17 residues. Here the CDR3 DNA reads TGTGCCAGTAGTATAAGCGGTAGCGGGATAGCATACAATGAGCAGTTCTTC. Protein: CASSISGSGIAYNEQFF.

In its sample, this clone was seen once. The genes are TRBV7-9 and TRBJ2-3, with 10 bases lining up with TRBD2. Germline CDR1 is SEHNR and CDR2 is FQNEAQ (reference sequence). This CDR3 contains 19 residues. The V and J ends lost 5 bases and 6 bases, in that order; junction bases with no gene match: 20. The chain's CDR3 is CASSLLLLGLAGARDTQYF. The DNA for the CDR3 is TGTGCCAGCAGCCTTTTACTCTTGGGGCTAGCGGGAGCTAGGGATACGCAGTATTTT.

The genes are TRBV3-1 (or the pseudogene TRBV3-2) and TRBJ2-7; D is possibly TRBD1 (5 bases). This CDR3 is 14 amino acids long. Germline V gene sequence: CDR1 LGHDT, CDR2 YNNKEL (reference sequence). V shed 5 bases and J shed 0 bases, with 11 bases lying between them. CDR3 bases: TGTGCCAGCAGCGCGGCCAGGGTCTCCTACGAGCAGTACTTC. Translating gives CASSAARVSYEQYF.

Only a few counts were recorded for this clone. The V gene is TRBV5-1, the J gene TRBJ1-1; TRBD1 agrees at 10 bases. V trimming: 3 bases; J trimming: 3 bases; junction bases outside the gene matches: 2. Germline-derived CDR1 and CDR2 are SGHRS and YFSETQ. CDR3 size: 14 residues. CDR3 amino acids: CASSSGTGDTEAFF. The CDR3 DNA sequence: TGCGCCAGCAGCTCAGGGACAGGGGACACTGAAGCTTTCTTT.

V is TRBV12-3 or TRBV12-4 and J is TRBJ1-2; 8 positions match TRBD1. This CDR3 has 13 residues. The junction had 4 bases not matched to a gene; V was cut back by 2 bases and J by 8 bases. The CDR3 DNA sequence: TGTGCCAGCAGTTTAAAGACAGGGGCCGGCTACACCTTC. Translated: CASSLKTGAGYTF.

The chain combines TRBV18 with TRBJ1-4; a weak D match, TRBD1 (6 bases). This CDR3 region has 15 residues. CDR1 and CDR2 from the germline V gene are KGHSH and LQKENI. The V end was cut by 4 bases, the J end by 1 base, with 10 bases between. CDR3 sequence (DNA): TGTGCCAGCTCACACAACAGGGAAACTAATGAAAAACTGTTTTTT. Residues: CASSHNRETNEKLFF.

The chain links TRBV5-5 to TRBJ2-1, with D unclear. CDR1 SGHKS and CDR2 YYEKEE come from the germline V gene (reference sequence). Between the trimmed V and J ends, which lost 0 bases and 0 bases, there was a span of 10 bases. The CDR3 runs to 16 residues. CDR3 coding DNA: TGTGCCAGCAGCTTGGACACCTCCTCCTCCTACAATGAGCAGTTCTTC. Translated, it gives CASSLDTSSSYNEQFF.

This chain links TRBV3-1 (or the pseudogene TRBV3-2) with TRBJ2-7, with TRBD2 as a possible D gene (5 bases). The CDR3 sequence is 12 residues long. V was clipped by 6 bases and J by 0 bases, with 6 bases between them. Germline CDR1 and CDR2: LGHDT and YNNKEL (reference sequence). The CDR3: CASRGDSYEQYV. Written as DNA, the CDR3 is TGTGCCAGCAGGGGAGACTCCTACGAGCAGTACGTC.

The V call is TRBV15, the J call TRBJ1-4; 7 positions match TRBD1. This CDR3 comprises 15 residues. Trimming removed 2 bases from V and 3 bases from J; junction bases left unmatched: 3. CDR1 LNHNV and CDR2 YYDKDF come from the germline V gene (reference sequence). Here the CDR3 reads CATSRSGTANEKLFF. CDR3 in DNA: TGTGCCACCAGCAGATCCGGGACAGCTAATGAAAAACTGTTTTTT.

The chain recombines TRBV7-2 with TRBJ2-3; 7 nucleotides align to TRBD1. The CDR3 is 15 amino acids. V dropped 5 bases and J dropped 3; count of bases not matched to a gene: 8. CDR1 is SGHTA, CDR2 FQGNSA, per germline. The CDR3 bases are TGTGCCAGCAGCAAAGGGGGCGAGCGGACAGATACGCAGTATTTT. This translates into CASSKGGERTDTQYF. The entire variable domain, with the rest obtained from reference TRBV7-2 and TRBJ2-3, is as follows: GAGVSQSPSNKVTEKGKDVELRCDPISGHTALYWYRQSLGQGLEFLIYFQGNSAPDKSGLPSDRFSAERTGGSVSTLTIQRTQQEDSAVYLCASSKGGERTDTQYFGPGTRLTVL.

This chain joins TRBV6-1 and TRBJ1-6; a possible D gene is TRBD1 (6 bases). The germline CDR1 and CDR2 sequences are MNHNS and SASEGT. The CDR3 spans 15 residues. V dropped 1 base and J dropped 5 bases, with 9 bases sitting between them. In DNA, the CDR3 is TGTGCCAGCAGTGAAGGGACAGCTAATAATTCACCCCTCCACTTT. It yields the protein CASSEGTANNSPLHF.

This chain links TRBV5-1 with TRBJ1-5; no reliable D call. V was shortened by 2 bases and J by 3 bases, with 9 bases between the two germline ends. Per the germline V gene, CDR1 is SGHRS and CDR2 is YFSETQ. CDR3 size: 14 residues. CDR3 DNA: TGCGCCAGCAGCTTACGGGGAGACAATCAGCCCCAGCATTTT. It specifies CASSLRGDNQPQHF.

The rearrangement uses TRBV28 and TRBJ1-6; D may be TRBD1 (6 bases). The germline V and J ends were trimmed by 6 bases and 6 bases, with 15 bases remaining between them. This CDR3 has 15 residues. The germline V gene has CDR1 MDHEN and CDR2 SYDVKM. The CDR3 spells CASSDLRTANSPLHF. The CDR3 bases are TGTGCCAGCAGCGACCTCCGGACAGCTAATTCACCCCTCCACTTT.

This clone was detected ten times or more. J is TRBJ1-5 and V is TRBV18; D is ambiguous. The CDR3 loop spans 13 amino acids. V dropped 2 bases and J dropped 4 bases, with 6 bases sitting between them. Germline CDR1 KGHSH, CDR2 LQKENI. The CDR3 DNA reads TGTGCCAGCTCACCATCCGAGAATCAGCCCCAGCATTTT. Protein sequence: CASSPSENQPQHF.

CDR3 nucleotide sequence: TGTGCCAGTAGTGACGTAGCGGGAGCCGAGACCCAGTACTTC. Translation gives CASSDVAGAETQYF. V gene TRBV19 combines with J gene TRBJ2-5; 9 bases match TRBD2. The CDR3 has 14 amino acids. Trimming removed 5 bases from V and 5 bases from J; junction bases left unmatched: 6. Per germline, CDR1 LNHDA and CDR2 SQIVND (reference sequence).

This chain uses TRBV20-1 with TRBJ1-6, with D maybe TRBD1 (5 bases). The V end was cut by 3 bases, the J end by 5 bases, with 8 bases between. In germline, CDR1 is DFQATT, CDR2 SNEGSKA (reference sequence). CDR3 size: 13 residues. CDR3: CSASGAHNSPLHF. As DNA, the CDR3 is TGCAGTGCTAGTGGGGCACATAATTCACCCCTCCACTTT.

V gene TRBV7-3 combines with J gene TRBJ2-1, with D tentatively TRBD1 (5 bases). Germline CDR1 SGHTA, CDR2 FQGTGA. CDR3 length: 16 residues. V lost 4 bases, J lost 5 bases, and 18 bases lay in between. The chain's CDR3 is CASSSLTGSSHNEQFF. Here the CDR3 DNA reads TGTGCCAGCAGCTCATTAACAGGATCAAGCCACAATGAGCAGTTCTTC. The whole variable domain, filled in from reference TRBV7-3 and TRBJ2-1, reads GAGVSQTPSNKVTEKGKYVELRCDPISGHTALYWYRQSLGQGPEFLIYFQGTGAADDSGLPNDRFFAVRPEGSVSTLKIQRTERGDSAVYLCASSSLTGSSHNEQFFGPGTRLTVL.

The chain joins TRBV5-8 to TRBJ2-7, with D possibly TRBD1 on 6 matching bases. The CDR3 loop spans 12 amino acids. From germline, CDR1 is SGHTS and CDR2 YDEGEE. Trimming stripped 7 bases from V and 5 bases from J, with 13 bases between. CDR3 region: CASGRGRHEQYV. The CDR3 region has the DNA TGTGCCAGCGGCAGGGGTCGGCACGAGCAGTACGTC.